This is a list of T cell receptor beta chains from one sample in a study of shared clonotypes between healthy human individuals. Assay used: immunoSEQ multiplex PCR; TCRdb lists only in-frame clones, some missing. The sample has about 2.3 million clones; 85% to 95% are singletons. Sequencing used naive CD4+ T cells from PBMCs. These receptors were obtained from a man younger than 35 in good health. Some clones in this sample may be carry-over from other donors' samples. Both conserved end residues are part of each CDR3.

j_call	v_call	cdr3_aa
TRBJ2-2	TRBV5-1	CASSFRTPGELFF
TRBJ1-2	TRBV20-1	CKSPADYGYTF
TRBJ2-3	TRBV7-2	CASSLYRSTDTQYF
TRBJ2-5	TRBV5-1	CASSFTEQVKETQYF
TRBJ2-2	TRBV2	CASSEGHGVRELFF
TRBJ2-1	TRBV2	CASSADSGSSYNEQFF
TRBJ1-5	TRBV5-4	CASSLSAGGSNQPQHF
TRBJ2-7	TRBV15	CATSRDRDWGGRYEQYF
TRBJ2-3	TRBV29-1	CSVEGPSHTDTQYF
TRBJ2-7	TRBV9	CASSPTGYEQYF
TRBJ2-7	TRBV28	CASSSPRRAGDEQYF
TRBJ2-1	TRBV19	CASSAKSYNEQFF
TRBJ2-7	TRBV6-1	CASRLTLSYEQYF
TRBJ2-2	TRBV2	CASSSRLGSNTGELFF
TRBJ2-3	TRBV5-8	CASSFGSGSTDTQYF
TRBJ2-7	TRBV19	CASSKGWSYEQYF
TRBJ2-1	TRBV5-4	CASSPVGGTYNEQFF
TRBJ2-7	TRBV19	CASSLGTASSYEQYF
TRBJ1-2	TRBV10-3	CAIRPSERLRGDYTF
TRBJ2-2	TRBV5-4	CASSPPAGSTGELFF
TRBJ1-5	TRBV10-3	CAISESMNQPQHF
TRBJ1-3	TRBV7-2	CASSFGEGIQRGSGNTIYF
TRBJ2-1	TRBV7-6	CASSAGGTGSYNEQFF
TRBJ1-6	TRBV27	CASSLFSDRANNSPLHF
TRBJ2-3	TRBV27	CASSLSSAGEGASTDTQYF
TRBJ2-2	TRBV2	CASSVDFGGSGELFF
TRBJ2-3	TRBV7-7	CASRPQGVTLADLTDTQYF
TRBJ2-1	TRBV5-1	CASSSSTGSYNEQFF
TRBJ2-1	TRBV18	CASSPTSGSGNEQFF
TRBJ2-3	TRBV5-1	CASTWTSGSTDTQYF
TRBJ2-7	TRBV7-9	CASSSQGAREQCF
TRBJ2-5	TRBV4-1	CASSQGAVEETQYF
TRBJ1-5	TRBV5-8	CASSRTGGTGNQPQHF
TRBJ2-3	TRBV28	CASSLSPVGVANTDTQYF
TRBJ2-7	TRBV11-2	CASTNFAEPWQAYEQYF
TRBJ2-5	TRBV28	CASSSLSGAPQETQYF
TRBJ2-7	TRBV7-9	CASSPSGTGTYEQYF
TRBJ2-6	TRBV7-9	CASSLQVEPSGANVLTF
TRBJ2-3	TRBV27	CASSFSGRKITDTQYF
TRBJ2-3	TRBV5-1	CASSSTGYTDTQYF
TRBJ1-5	TRBV5-1	CASSLAPRTVSNQPQHF
TRBJ1-1	TRBV28	CASRLQGAKAFF
TRBJ2-7	TRBV5-6	CASSRKWDSSYEQYF
TRBJ2-5	TRBV10-3	CAIRAVGGRGETQYF
TRBJ2-7	TRBV7-8	CASSLATSAPREQYF
TRBJ1-2	TRBV19	CATKGGKEEGVYGYTF
TRBJ1-4	TRBV29-1	CSVVDRGAGKLFF
TRBJ1-2	TRBV28	CAISYRANYGYTF
TRBJ1-1	TRBV6-6	CASSWRRGVEGTEAFF
TRBJ2-1	TRBV5-6	CASSLGGPGEPYNEQFF